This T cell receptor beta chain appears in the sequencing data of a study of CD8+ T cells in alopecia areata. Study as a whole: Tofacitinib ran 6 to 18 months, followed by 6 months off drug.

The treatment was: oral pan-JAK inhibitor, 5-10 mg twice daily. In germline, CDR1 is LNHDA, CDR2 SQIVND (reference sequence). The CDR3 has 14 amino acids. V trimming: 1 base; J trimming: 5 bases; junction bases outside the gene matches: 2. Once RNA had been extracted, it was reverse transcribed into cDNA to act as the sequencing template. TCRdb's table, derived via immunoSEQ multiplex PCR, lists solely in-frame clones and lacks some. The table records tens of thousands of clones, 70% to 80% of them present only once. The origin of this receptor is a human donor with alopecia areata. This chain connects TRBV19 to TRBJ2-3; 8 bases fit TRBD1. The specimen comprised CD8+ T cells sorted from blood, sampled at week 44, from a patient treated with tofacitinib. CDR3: CASSIGQGKDTQYF. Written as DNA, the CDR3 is TGTGCCAGTAGTATAGGACAGGGGAAAGATACGCAGTATTTT. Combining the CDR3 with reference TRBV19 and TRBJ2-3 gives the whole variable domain DGGITQSPKYLFRKEGQNVTLSCEQNLNHDAMYWYRQDPGQGLRLIYYSQIVNDFQKGDIAEGYSVSREKKESFPLTVTSAQKNPTAFYLCASSIGQGKDTQYFGPGTRLTVL.